This is a list of T cell receptor beta chains from one sample in a study of blood T cell repertoires in COVID-19. This table comes from immunoSEQ multiplex PCR, and its TCRdb copy is limited to in-frame clones, with some not included. The sample has about 320,000 clones; around 90% are singletons. The sequenced sample was PBMCs or T cells enriched from blood (not recorded which). These receptors were taken from a man aged 25 to 40 who had recovered from COVID-19. Both conserved end residues are part of each CDR3. Fields, in order: CDR3 DNA, CDR3 protein, clone size, J gene, D gene, V gene. A D gene is named only where the DNA matches it firmly. Clone size, where shown, is once, few, many, or a class for clones that have expanded.

TGTGCCAGCAGCGTAGAGTCTAGCGGGGGGTACAATGAGCAGTTCTTC	CASSVESSGGYNEQFF	-	TRBJ2-1	TRBD2	TRBV9
TGTGCCAGCAGTGAAGGTCAGGGATACACTGAAGCTTTCTTT	CASSEGQGYTEAFF	-	TRBJ1-1	-	TRBV2
TGTGCCAGTAGGATGAGGGTGGAGCCCTACAATGAGCAGTTCTTC	CASRMRVEPYNEQFF	-	TRBJ2-1	-	TRBV19
TGTGCCAGCTCATGGGCGACTAACTACGAGCAGTACTTC	CASSWATNYEQYF	-	TRBJ2-7	-	TRBV18
TGTGCCAGCAGCAGGACGACAGGGTTTCAAAGAACTAATGAAAAACTGTTTTTT	CASSRTTGFQRTNEKLFF	-	TRBJ1-4	TRBD1	TRBV9
TGTGCCAGCAGTGCCGGACAGGGGTATCAGCCCCAGCATTTT	CASSAGQGYQPQHF	-	TRBJ1-5	TRBD1	TRBV2
TGTGCCAGCAGGCGGGGACAGGCAACTTATGGCTACACCTTC	CASRRGQATYGYTF	-	TRBJ1-2	TRBD1	TRBV2
TGTGCTAGTGGTTTGGACCCCGCCGGGGGGGCCGGGGAGACCCAGTACTTC	CASGLDPAGGAGETQYF	-	TRBJ2-5	TRBD2	TRBV12-5
TGTGCCAGCAGCCACAGCGGGCCCCGCTCCTACAATGAGCAGTTCTTC	CASSHSGPRSYNEQFF	-	TRBJ2-1	-	TRBV9
TGTGCCAGCTCGACCGGACAGTTGAACACTGAAGCTTTCTTT	CASSTGQLNTEAFF	-	TRBJ1-1	-	TRBV18
TGTGCCGCCCGGAGGATACAGGGCTCACTGGGGACTGAAGCTTTCTTT	CAARRIQGSLGTEAFF	-	TRBJ1-1	-	TRBV30
TGCGCCAGCAGCTTGTTCACAGGGGAGGATGAAAAACTGTTTTTT	CASSLFTGEDEKLFF	-	TRBJ1-4	TRBD1	TRBV5-1
TGTGCCACCAGTGATTCGGATGGACAGGTTGGGAGCTACGAGCAGTACTTC	CATSDSDGQVGSYEQYF	-	TRBJ2-7	TRBD1	TRBV24-1
TGCGCCAGCGGCGACACCTCTGGAAACACCATATATTTT	CASGDTSGNTIYF	-	TRBJ1-3	-	TRBV5-1
TGTGCCTGGAGTGTAGGCGGGACAGGGGGATACGAGCAGTACTTC	CAWSVGGTGGYEQYF	-	TRBJ2-7	TRBD1	TRBV30
TGTGCCAGCAGCCCGGGACTAGCAGGGGGGTACCAAGAGACCCAGTACTTC	CASSPGLAGGYQETQYF	-	TRBJ2-5	TRBD2	TRBV7-8
TGTGCCAGCAGGACCTCCTTAGCGGGGGGGAGGGAGACCCAGTACTTC	CASRTSLAGGRETQYF	-	TRBJ2-5	TRBD2	TRBV27
TGTGCCAGCAGTTTAGGGGGGGTCGGCTACACCTTC	CASSLGGVGYTF	-	TRBJ1-2	-	TRBV27
TGTGCCAGCAGCTTGGCGGGGGGCAATGAAAAACTGTTTTTT	CASSLAGGNEKLFF	-	TRBJ1-4	-	TRBV5-8
TGCGCCAGCAGCTTCGGAGTCGTCTTAGATGAAGCTTTCTTT	CASSFGVVLDEAFF	-	TRBJ1-1	-	TRBV5-1
TGTGCCAGCAGCCAAAACAACCGGGGGAGGTATGAAAAACTGTTTTTT	CASSQNNRGRYEKLFF	-	TRBJ1-4	-	TRBV4-2
TGTGCCAGGGCTAGCGGGGGGGTAGAGACCCAGTACTTC	CARASGGVETQYF	-	TRBJ2-5	TRBD2	TRBV19
TGCGCCAGCAGCTTGAAATCCGGGGACACTGAAGCTTTCTTT	CASSLKSGDTEAFF	-	TRBJ1-1	-	TRBV5-1
TGTGCCAGCAGCAAAGCGGGACAGCATAACTATGGCTACACCTTC	CASSKAGQHNYGYTF	-	TRBJ1-2	-	TRBV21-1
TGTGCCAGCAGCCGGAGCCTCAATGAGCAGTACTTC	CASSRSLNEQYF	-	TRBJ2-7	-	TRBV7-8
TGTGCCAGCAACAGACAGGGCGGAGGATCACCCCTCCACTTT	CASNRQGGGSPLHF	few	TRBJ1-6	TRBD1	TRBV7-9
TGCGCCAGCAGCTCGACAGGGGGAGCCTACAATGAGCAGTTCTTC	CASSSTGGAYNEQFF	-	TRBJ2-1	TRBD1	TRBV5-1
TGTGCCAGCAGCTTTCCTACAGGGGACAATGAGCAGTTCTTC	CASSFPTGDNEQFF	-	TRBJ2-1	TRBD1	TRBV11-3
TGTGCCAGCAGCTACGGTGAGCCCCTATGGGAGCAGTACTTC	CASSYGEPLWEQYF	-	TRBJ2-7	-	TRBV21-1
TGTGCCAGCAGCACTGACAGGAGCCTTAATGAAAAACTGTTTTTT	CASSTDRSLNEKLFF	-	TRBJ1-4	-	TRBV5-4
TGTGCCACCAGTGATTCCCGGGGGACAGCAATCCAAAGAAACTATGGCTACACCTTC	CATSDSRGTAIQRNYGYTF	once	TRBJ1-2	TRBD1	TRBV24-1
TGTGCCAGCAGTAAGACTAGCGGGGAAAACATTCAGTACTTC	CASSKTSGENIQYF	-	TRBJ2-4	TRBD2	TRBV6-4
TGCGCCAGCAGCCAAGGCCTCAGGGTCCCCATCCAAGAGACCCAGTACTTC	CASSQGLRVPIQETQYF	-	TRBJ2-5	-	TRBV4-1
TGTGCCAGCAGTGTCGGGAGCCAGAACTATGGCTACACCTTC	CASSVGSQNYGYTF	-	TRBJ1-2	-	TRBV2
TGTGCCAGCAGTCCCGGACGGGCTCAGCGGGGCTACACCTTC	CASSPGRAQRGYTF	once	TRBJ1-2	-	TRBV28
TGTGCCAGCAGTTTCCCCTCCCCCCCGGGACAGGTGGACGAAAAACTGTTTTTT	CASSFPSPPGQVDEKLFF	-	TRBJ1-4	TRBD1	TRBV28
TGTGCCAGCTCAGCCGACAGGGGTAATTCACCCCTCCACTTT	CASSADRGNSPLHF	-	TRBJ1-6	TRBD1	TRBV18
TGTGCCAGCAGTCCCCACGGCGGGGGGGTGGGTTCAGATACGCAGTATTTT	CASSPHGGGVGSDTQYF	-	TRBJ2-3	TRBD2	TRBV28
TGTGCCCGAACCGGCGGGCCCAACACTGAAGCTTTCTTT	CARTGGPNTEAFF	-	TRBJ1-1	-	TRBV6-6
TGTGCCAGCAGCGTAGAGGACGCAAGGGGTGCCTTTGACTATGGCTACACCTTC	CASSVEDARGAFDYGYTF	-	TRBJ1-2	-	TRBV9
TGTGCCAGCAGCTCAGCCCTACAGCTCAGGGACTCCTACGAGCAGTACTTC	CASSSALQLRDSYEQYF	-	TRBJ2-7	-	TRBV5-5
TGTGCCAGCGGGTTGACAGGGCCGCACGACGGGGAGCTGTTTTTT	CASGLTGPHDGELFF	-	TRBJ2-2	TRBD1	TRBV11-2
TGCGCCAGCAGCTCGGACTATCCCTACGAGCAGTACTTC	CASSSDYPYEQYF	-	TRBJ2-7	-	TRBV5-1
TGTGCCAGCAGCCAAGCCCTCCGGGACTACTACGAGCAGTACTTC	CASSQALRDYYEQYF	-	TRBJ2-7	TRBD2	TRBV3-1/TRBV3-2
TGTGCCAGTAGTAACAGGAGGGCTCAGCCCCAGCATTTT	CASSNRRAQPQHF	-	TRBJ1-5	-	TRBV19
TGTGCCAGCAGCCAATGGGGACTAGCGGCATACGAGCAGTACTTC	CASSQWGLAAYEQYF	-	TRBJ2-7	TRBD2	TRBV4-2
TGTGCCAGCAGCTTATTGGGGGCGGATGGCTACACCTTC	CASSLLGADGYTF	-	TRBJ1-2	-	TRBV7-2
TGTGCCAGCAGCTCAGGAATGGGACAGGGGTTTGAAAAACTGTTTTTT	CASSSGMGQGFEKLFF	-	TRBJ1-4	TRBD1	TRBV5-4
TGTGCCAGCAGCTTAGAACAGAGCTACGAGCAGTACTTC	CASSLEQSYEQYF	-	TRBJ2-7	-	TRBV11-2
TGTGCCAGCAGCCCCGGGGGGCGGGGCAGCGAGACCCAGTACTTC	CASSPGGRGSETQYF	once	TRBJ2-5	-	TRBV9
TGTGCCAGCAGCGGCGGGGGCGACCAGCCCCAGCATTTT	CASSGGGDQPQHF	-	TRBJ1-5	-	TRBV6-5
TGTGCCAGCAGAAAGACAGGGATGGCCTACGAGCAGTACTTC	CASRKTGMAYEQYF	-	TRBJ2-7	TRBD1	TRBV6-5
TGTGCCAGCAGCTTGTTTACTAGCGGGGGGGCCAGGCTCGAGCAGTACTTC	CASSLFTSGGARLEQYF	-	TRBJ2-7	TRBD2	TRBV5-6
TGTGCCACCAGTGACCAAGGACAGCTCCGGAACACCGGGGAGCTGTTTTTT	CATSDQGQLRNTGELFF	-	TRBJ2-2	-	TRBV24-1
TGTGCCAGCAGCCAAGATCGTCGGGGTACCGAGCAGTACTTC	CASSQDRRGTEQYF	-	TRBJ2-7	-	TRBV3-1/TRBV3-2
TGTGCCAGCAGTTTATCGTTCCCCAATCCCCGGGAGCTGTTTTTT	CASSLSFPNPRELFF	-	TRBJ2-2	-	TRBV27